The 15 T cell receptor beta chains in this list originate from one sample, sequenced in a study of cytomegalovirus exposure and HLA in healthy donors. Primers: 60 Vbeta forward and 13 Jbeta reverse. Using immunoSEQ multiplex PCR, the repertoire was profiled, and TCRdb retains in-frame clones only, with some absent. The sample includes 150,000 or so clones, roughly 85% of them seen just once. The sample taken for sequencing was PBMCs. The receptors were sampled from a man aged 30-40 years in good health and CMV-seronegative.

This sequence joins TRBV6-5 and TRBJ1-6; no clear D gene. Trimming removed 6 bases at V and 7 bases at J, with 10 bases between. CDR3 size: 13 residues. CDR1 is MNHEY and CDR2 is SVGAGI in the germline V gene. CDR3 in amino acids: CASSQNRNSPLHF. The CDR3 DNA reads as TGTGCCAGCAGCCAGAACCGAAATTCACCCCTCCACTTT.

The chain recombines TRBV4-2 with TRBJ2-5; the match to TRBD1 covers 7 bases. The J call may be incorrect, as the DNA end agrees better with TRBJ2-7. This CDR3 is 16 amino acids long. Germline CDR1 LGHNA, CDR2 YNFKEQ. This chain's CDR3 is CASSQVKGQGVDEQYF. The CDR3 bases are TGTGCCAGCAGCCAAGTTAAGGGGCAGGGGGTCGACGAGCAGTACTTC.

The chain is built from TRBV7-2 and TRBJ2-3; TRBD1 aligns across 7 bases. The J segment lost 3 bases and the V segment lost 4 bases, leaving 16 bases of the junction unmatched. CDR1 is SGHTA, CDR2 FQGNSA, per germline. CDR3 length: 18 residues. The CDR3 DNA follows: TGTGCCAGCAGCTCCGAGGGGGCTAAAAGGCCACAGACAGATACGCAGTATTTT. This gives the protein CASSSEGAKRPQTDTQYF.

The chain links TRBV14 to TRBJ1-2; D is possibly TRBD1 (5 bases). Looked up from germline, CDR1 is SGHDN and CDR2 is FVKESK. V gave up 0 bases and J gave up 8 bases, with 10 bases separating them. The CDR3 has 13 amino acids. In DNA, the CDR3 is TGTGCCAGCAGCCAAGACAGGGCGCTAGGCTACACCTTC. Translating it yields CASSQDRALGYTF.

The rearrangement links TRBV4-1 to TRBJ1-4, with 7 nucleotides matching TRBD1. Trimming took 7 bases from V and 8 from J; bases not matched to a gene: 16. The germline V gene has CDR1 MGHRA and CDR2 YSYEKL. This CDR3 is built from 16 residues. The CDR3 region has the DNA TGCGCCAGCAACCCCCAAACTATCCTACAGGGGGAAAAACTGTTTTTT. Translated: CASNPQTILQGEKLFF.

The CDR3 protein is CASSHRQGSYEQYF. Here the CDR3 DNA reads TGTGCCAGCAGTCACAGACAGGGATCCTACGAGCAGTACTTC. V usage is TRBV6-5 and J usage is TRBJ2-7; TRBD1 agrees at 7 bases. The CDR3 totals 14 residues. In germline, CDR1 is MNHEY, CDR2 SVGAGI. V lost 5 bases to trimming and J lost 1 base; unmatched junction nucleotides: 5.

The gene calls are TRBV28 and TRBJ1-2; D may be TRBD1 (6 bases). Looked up from germline, CDR1 is MDHEN and CDR2 is SYDVKM. V was clipped by 4 bases and J by 8 bases, with 14 bases between them. The CDR3 runs to 13 residues. This CDR3 reads CASSSWHRAGYTF. CDR3 DNA: TGTGCCAGCAGTTCGTGGCACAGGGCGGGCTACACCTTC.

The rearrangement links TRBV7-9 to TRBJ1-6; 7 positions match TRBD1. The CDR3 runs 15 residues. The germline CDR1 and CDR2 sequences are SEHNR and FQNEAQ (reference sequence). J was trimmed by 6 bases and V by 1 base; bases with no gene match: 3. CDR3 bases: TGTGCCAGCAGCTTAGGGCCAGGGGGTAATTCACCCCTCCACTTT. Protein product: CASSLGPGGNSPLHF.

V usage is TRBV7-9 and J usage is TRBJ1-5, with D unclear. V lost 5 bases to trimming and J lost 7 bases, with 12 bases between them. This CDR3 is 13 amino acids long. The germline V gene has CDR1 SEHNR and CDR2 FQNEAQ (reference sequence). CDR3: CASSLGAEQPQHF. The CDR3 DNA follows: TGTGCCAGCAGCCTTGGAGCGGAACAGCCCCAGCATTTT.

The V call is TRBV7-9, the J call TRBJ2-7; 12 bases fit TRBD1. Germline trimming cut 5 bases from V and 7 bases from J; bases unmatched to any gene: 9. CDR1 is SEHNR, CDR2 FQNEAQ, per germline (reference sequence). CDR3 length equals 15 residues. In DNA form, the CDR3 reads TGTGCCAGCAGCCGCCAGGGGACAGGGGGCGGTGAGCAGTACTTC. Its protein product is CASSRQGTGGGEQYF. Variable domain in full (rest from reference TRBV7-9 and TRBJ2-7): DTGVSQNPRHKITKRGQNVTFRCDPISEHNRLYWYRQTLGQGPEFLTYFQNEAQLEKSRLLSDRFSAERPKGSFSTLEIQRTEQGDSAMYLCASSRQGTGGGEQYFGPGTRLTVT.

The chain has TRBV7-3 and TRBJ2-1, with TRBD2 identical over 16 bases. In germline, CDR1 is SGHTA, CDR2 FQGTGA. The junction had 11 bases not matched to a gene; V was cut back by 4 bases and J by 8 bases. This CDR3 region has 18 residues. The CDR3 region has the DNA TGTGCCAGCAGCTCCTTAGTATCGGGACTAGCGGGAGGGGATGAGCAGTTCTTC. Amino acid sequence: CASSSLVSGLAGGDEQFF.

V usage is TRBV19 and J usage is TRBJ2-7, with TRBD1 matching over 7 bases. Germline V gives CDR1 LNHDA, CDR2 SQIVND (reference sequence). The CDR3 runs to 14 residues. Trimming removed 5 bases from V and 9 bases from J; junction bases left unmatched: 13. As DNA, the CDR3 is TGTGCCAGTAGTCCCGACAGGGCCTCAATCGGGCAGTACTTC. It yields the protein CASSPDRASIGQYF.

The genes are TRBV4-3 and TRBJ1-1, with D maybe TRBD1 (5 bases). The CDR3 contains 17 residues. CDR1 LGHNA and CDR2 YSLEER come from the germline V gene. Trimming cost V 4 bases and J 4 bases, with 22 bases left between them. The CDR3 nucleotides are TGCGCCAGCAGCCGCACTACGGGGGGGGTCGAGACCACTGAAGCTTTCTTT. It encodes CASSRTTGGVETTEAFF.

The V call is TRBV10-3, the J call TRBJ2-2, with D maybe TRBD2 (6 bases). CDR1 is ENHRY, CDR2 SYGVKD, per germline. CDR3 length: 14 amino acids. V was trimmed by 11 bases and J by 2 bases, leaving 15 bases between them. The CDR3 reads CASWAGINTGELFF. In DNA, the CDR3 is TGTGCCTCGTGGGCGGGGATAAACACCGGGGAGCTGTTTTTT.

The chain recombines TRBV6-5 with TRBJ2-5; 10 nucleotides align to TRBD2. CDR3 length: 16 residues. The junction had 12 bases not matched to a gene; V was cut back by 0 bases and J by 11 bases. CDR1 and CDR2 from the germline V gene are MNHEY and SVGAGI. The CDR3 bases are TGTGCCAGCAGTTACTCGAAAGCTAGCGGGAGTGAAAAGCAGTACTTC. It is translated as CASSYSKASGSEKQYF.